The clone carrying this TCR beta chain was counted between two and nine times. One junction end does not reproduce the germline sequence, and a read error may be involved. This CDR3 has 8 residues. The V gene's germline CDR1 is SQVTM and CDR2 ANQGSEA. TCRdb's copy holds only in-frame clones and misses some; the assay was immunoSEQ multiplex PCR. The data hold more than 150,000 clones, with about 80% observed a single time. This entry comes from a study of cytomegalovirus exposure and HLA in healthy donors. The sequence was obtained from a woman under 30 in good health and CMV-seropositive. The chain uses TRBV29-1 and TRBJ1-2; D unresolved. The material sequenced was PBMCs. CDR3 in DNA: TGCAGCGTTGAGGGAGTACCCTTC. This gives the protein CSVEGVPF.